The present entry profiles one TCR beta chain with its context. Produced via immunoSEQ multiplex PCR; TCRdb's table is partial and in-frame only. The sample holds some 320,000 clones, 80% to 90% seen once. Trimming pared 2 bases from V and 8 bases from J, leaving 12 bases between. CDR3 size: 13 residues. Germline CDR1 reads MDHEN; CDR2 reads SYDVKM. This sample is drawn from a study of blood T cell repertoires in COVID-19. Study information: Researchers got acute and convalescent COVID-19 samples from the United States, Italy and Spain.

The sequence was obtained from a woman aged 45-59 years who had recovered from COVID-19. Source material: peripheral blood. V gene TRBV28 combines with J gene TRBJ1-2; TRBD1 is a possible D gene (5 bases). CDR3 nucleotides: TGTGCCAGCAGTTTAGGGCGGGGCGGCGGCTACACCTTC. Amino acids: CASSLGRGGGYTF.